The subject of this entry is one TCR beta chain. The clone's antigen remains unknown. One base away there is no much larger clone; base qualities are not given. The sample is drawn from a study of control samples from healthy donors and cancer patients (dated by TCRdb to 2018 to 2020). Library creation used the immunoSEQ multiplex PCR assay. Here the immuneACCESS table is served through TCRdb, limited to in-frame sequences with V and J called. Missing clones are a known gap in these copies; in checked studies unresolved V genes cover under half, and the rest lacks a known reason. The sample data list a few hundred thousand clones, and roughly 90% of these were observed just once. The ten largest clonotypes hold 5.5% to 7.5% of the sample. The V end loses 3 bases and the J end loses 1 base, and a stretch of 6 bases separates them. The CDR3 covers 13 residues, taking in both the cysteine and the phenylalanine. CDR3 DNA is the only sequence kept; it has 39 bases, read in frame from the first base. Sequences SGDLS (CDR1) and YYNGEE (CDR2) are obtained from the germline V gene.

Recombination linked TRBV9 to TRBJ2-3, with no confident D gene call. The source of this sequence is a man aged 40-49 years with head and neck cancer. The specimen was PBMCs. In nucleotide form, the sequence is TGTGCCAGCAGCGCTAGGGGCACAGATACGCAGTATTTT. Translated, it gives CASSARGTDTQYF.